Shown below are 23 T cell receptor beta chains from a single sample sequenced in a study of CD8 T cells in Susac syndrome. A quantity of roughly 0.5 to 1 ug RNA underwent reverse transcription using random hexamers. TCRdb ran MiXCR on the immunoSEQ multiplex PCR reads and lists one entry per CDR3 protein. The table lists approximately 87,000 distinct CDR3 sequences, 95% to 97% of them singletons. Sequenced material: CD8+ T cells from PBMCs. These receptors all stem from a human donor with Susac syndrome.

The V and J genes are TRBV7-9 and TRBJ2-1; D is undetermined. V was pared by 5 bases and J by 7 bases, with 9 bases between. Germline CDR1 SEHNR, CDR2 FQNEAQ (reference sequence). CDR3 length: 12 residues. CDR3 in amino acids: CASSHSWNEQFF. For the CDR3, the DNA is TGTGCCAGCAGCCACTCTTGGAATGAGCAGTTCTTC.

This chain uses TRBV20-1 with TRBJ2-7; D is undetermined. The V and J ends lost 5 bases and 3 bases respectively, with 14 bases between them. The CDR3 extends over 13 amino acids. Germline CDR1 and CDR2: DFQATT and SNEGSKA (reference sequence). CDR3 nucleotide sequence: TGCAGTGCTCCCCTGAGTGGGATCTACGAGCAGTACTTC. It yields the protein CSAPLSGIYEQYF.

The chain combines TRBV27 with TRBJ2-7; TRBD2 matches 8 bases. From germline, CDR1 is MNHEY and CDR2 SMNVEV (reference sequence). Trimming at V came to 3 bases and at J to 5 bases, leaving 6 bases not matched to a gene. The CDR3 runs 14 residues. CDR3 nucleotides: TGTGCCAGCAGTTTGGGGGGAGCGGGGGACGAGCAGTACTTC. Its translation: CASSLGGAGDEQYF.

The J gene is TRBJ2-1, the V gene TRBV9, with 8 bases that match TRBD2. CDR3 length equals 15 residues. V was clipped by 3 bases and J by 6 bases; unmatched bases: 8. Germline CDR1 reads SGDLS; CDR2 reads YYNGEE. In DNA form, the CDR3 reads TGTGCCAGCAGCGCTCGTAGCGGGAACCTCAATGAGCAGTTCTTC. This translates into CASSARSGNLNEQFF.

V and J are TRBV29-1 and TRBJ2-6, with D perhaps TRBD1 (5 bases). The CDR3 is made up of 14 amino acids. Trimming took 1 base from V and 3 from J, leaving 7 bases between them. CDR1 is SQVTM and CDR2 is ANQGSEA in the germline V gene. Written as DNA, the CDR3 is TGCAGCGTTGAAGGGGGCGATGGGGCCAACGTCCTGACTTTC. Its protein product is CSVEGGDGANVLTF.

The chain uses TRBV20-1 and TRBJ2-1; the D is unclear. V was cut by 4 bases and J by 7 bases, with 5 bases left in between. Germline values: CDR1 DFQATT, CDR2 SNEGSKA (reference sequence). This CDR3 comprises 10 residues. The CDR3 coding sequence is TGCAGTGCTAAGAAGAATGAGCAGTTCTTC. Translation: CSAKKNEQFF.

The chain uses TRBV6-2 or TRBV6-3 and TRBJ1-6; no reliable D call. The length of the CDR3 is 14 residues. The V gene's germline CDR1 is MNHEY and CDR2 SVGEGT. Trimming took 8 bases from V and 9 from J, leaving 17 bases between them. The CDR3 sequence: CASRLGERASPLHF. DNA of the CDR3: TGTGCCAGCCGCCTCGGTGAAAGGGCTTCACCCCTCCACTTT.

The gene calls are TRBV28 and TRBJ1-5; no clear D gene. With 7 bases removed from V and 4 bases from J, the gap between germline ends came to 11 bases. Germline lookup yields CDR1 MDHEN and CDR2 SYDVKM. The CDR3 has 13 residues. CDR3 sequence (DNA): TGTGCCAGCACCCGGGTATTGAATCAGCCCCAGCATTTT. It is translated as CASTRVLNQPQHF.

The V and J genes are TRBV28 and TRBJ2-1; D perhaps matches TRBD2 (5 bases). The V gene lost 4 bases and the J gene lost 3 bases, with 16 bases spanning the gap. In germline, CDR1 is MDHEN, CDR2 SYDVKM. The CDR3 loop spans 16 amino acids. CDR3 DNA: TGTGCCAGCAGTTCATATTTCGGCCGGGACTACAATGAGCAGTTCTTC. This translates into CASSSYFGRDYNEQFF.

This clonotype was recorded once. The V call is TRBV20-1, the J call TRBJ2-1; 7 bases fit TRBD2. This CDR3 region has 15 residues. The germline V gene encodes CDR1 DFQATT and CDR2 SNEGSKA (reference sequence). Germline trimming cut 0 bases from V and 6 bases from J; bases unmatched to any gene: 8. CDR3 residues: CSARDLASGGNEQFF. The DNA for the CDR3 is TGCAGTGCTAGAGATCTGGCTAGCGGTGGCAATGAGCAGTTCTTC.

The CDR3, as DNA: TGTGCCAGCAGTTTAGTGGGTGGGTTGGATGAGCAGTTCTTC. This gives the protein CASSLVGGLDEQFF. The chain is built from TRBV27 and TRBJ2-1; D remains ambiguous. The CDR3 consists of 14 residues. The V gene lost 2 bases and the J gene lost 8 bases, with 13 bases spanning the gap. In germline, CDR1 is MNHEY, CDR2 SMNVEV (reference sequence).

The chain joins TRBV20-1 to TRBJ2-7; D possibly corresponds to TRBD1 (5 bases). Germline V CDR1 and CDR2: DFQATT, SNEGSKA (reference sequence). The CDR3 is 13 amino acids. With 3 bases removed from V and 2 bases from J, the gap between germline ends came to 11 bases. The CDR3 reads CSARKGQPYEQYF. CDR3 in DNA: TGCAGTGCTAGGAAAGGACAACCCTACGAGCAGTACTTC.

The chain is built from TRBV30 and TRBJ2-3; TRBD2 matches at 7 bases. V lost 0 bases and J lost 0; bases outside the gene matches: 0. The CDR3 is 14 amino acids. Per germline, CDR1 GTSNPN and CDR2 SVGIG (reference sequence). The CDR3 protein is CAWSVLASTDTQYF. The CDR3 nucleotides are TGTGCCTGGAGTGTACTAGCGAGCACAGATACGCAGTATTTT. Combining the CDR3 with reference TRBV30 and TRBJ2-3 gives the whole variable domain SQTIHQWPATLVQPVGSPLSLECTVEGTSNPNLYWYRQAAGRGLQLLFYSVGIGQISSEVPQNLSASRPQDRQFILSSKKLLLSDSGFYLCAWSVLASTDTQYFGPGTRLTVL.

The chain carries TRBV15 and TRBJ2-3; D not resolved. CDR1 LNHNV and CDR2 YYDKDF come from the germline V gene (reference sequence). Between the trimmed V and J ends, which lost 8 bases and 0 bases, there was a span of 21 bases. This CDR3 has 17 residues. CDR3 bases: TGTGCCACCCAACCACTTGGCCACCTCCGGAGCACAGATACGCAGTATTTT. As protein: CATQPLGHLRSTDTQYF.

CDR3 DNA sequence: TGCAGCGTTCCAAGTCGGTACAATGAGCAGTTCTTC. It translates to CSVPSRYNEQFF. The chain carries TRBV29-1 and TRBJ2-1; the D is unclear. Trimming took 5 bases from V and 4 from J, leaving 9 bases between them. The germline CDR1 and CDR2 sequences are SQVTM and ANQGSEA. The CDR3 length is 12 residues.

This clonotype was seen a single time. The chain carries TRBV6-1 and TRBJ2-5; TRBD1 or TRBD2 may be the D gene (5 bases each). The length of the CDR3 is 17 residues. The V gene lost 6 bases and the J gene lost 5 bases, with 25 bases spanning the gap. The V gene's germline CDR1 is MNHNS and CDR2 SASEGT. DNA of the CDR3: TGTGCCAGCAGCCGCTACCCGCACACGGACACTAGGGAGACCCAGTACTTC. It codes for CASSRYPHTDTRETQYF.

This chain links TRBV6-2 or TRBV6-3 with TRBJ2-2; TRBD2 aligns across 9 bases. The CDR3 is 16 amino acids. The V gene end was trimmed by 5 bases and the J gene end by 4 bases; junction bases not matched to a gene: 8. CDR1 and CDR2 from the germline V gene are MNHEY and SVGEGT. In nucleotides, the CDR3 is TGTGCCAGCAGTACACTTCCGGGACTAGCCACCGGGGAGCTGTTTTTT. Translation: CASSTLPGLATGELFF.

This clonotype has just a few counts. J is TRBJ2-1 and V is TRBV7-2; tentative D call: TRBD2 (5 bases). This CDR3 comprises 12 residues. With 5 bases removed from V and 8 bases from J, the gap between germline ends came to 10 bases. Germline CDR1 SGHTA, CDR2 FQGNSA. CDR3 sequence reads: CASSQSGDEQFF. The DNA of the CDR3 is TGTGCCAGCAGCCAGTCCGGGGATGAGCAGTTCTTC. Drawing the rest from reference TRBV7-2 and TRBJ2-1, the complete variable domain is GAGVSQSPSNKVTEKGKDVELRCDPISGHTALYWYRQSLGQGLEFLIYFQGNSAPDKSGLPSDRFSAERTGGSVSTLTIQRTQQEDSAVYLCASSQSGDEQFFGPGTRLTVL.

This clonotype was seen a single time. The chain carries TRBV2 and TRBJ1-1, with a possible D match to TRBD1 (5 bases). V was clipped by 1 base and J by 6 bases, with 9 bases between them. CDR3 size: 13 residues. Germline CDR1 is SNHLY and CDR2 is FYNNEI. CDR3 sequence (DNA): TGTGCCAGCAGTGAAGTGGGGGGTCCTGAAGCTTTCTTT. It codes for CASSEVGGPEAFF.

The gene calls are TRBV28 and TRBJ2-7, with a weak D call TRBD2 (6 bases). Trimming took off 3 bases at V and 5 bases at J, with 14 bases between the two ends. The CDR3 has 14 residues. Germline V gene sequence: CDR1 MDHEN, CDR2 SYDVKM. The CDR3 DNA is TGTGCCAGCAGTTTCGAGCAGGGAGGCCACGAGCAGTACTTC. Translated: CASSFEQGGHEQYF.

The rearrangement uses TRBV7-9 and TRBJ2-3; D is uncertain. Germline V CDR1 and CDR2: SEHNR, FQNEAQ (reference sequence). This CDR3 region has 13 residues. V lost 4 bases and J lost 3, with 8 bases in between. In nucleotides, the CDR3 is TGTGCCAGCAGCTCTTGGCAGACAGATACGCAGTATTTT. Translating gives CASSSWQTDTQYF.

This clonotype was counted a single time. V usage is TRBV2 and J usage is TRBJ1-1; D is ambiguous. The CDR3 has 15 amino acids. Trimming shortened V by 2 bases and J by 0 bases, and 10 bases separated the two germline ends. Germline lookup yields CDR1 SNHLY and CDR2 FYNNEI. DNA for the CDR3: TGTGCCAGCAGTGAACAAGTGACCATGAACACTGAAGCTTTCTTT. It encodes CASSEQVTMNTEAFF.

The CDR3 reads CSVDPLLAGEGNEQFF. CDR3 nucleotides: TGCAGCGTTGACCCATTACTAGCGGGAGAGGGGAATGAGCAGTTCTTC. The rearrangement joins TRBV29-1 to TRBJ2-1, with 11 nucleotides matching TRBD2. Germline loops: CDR1 SQVTM, CDR2 ANQGSEA. This CDR3 is built from 16 residues. V was clipped by 3 bases and J by 7 bases; unmatched bases: 11.